The following is a T cell receptor beta chain sequence with its context. The data derive from a study of blood T cell repertoires in COVID-19. Across the study: Samples came from the United States, Italy and Spain, spanning acute and convalescent COVID-19. The analysed material was cDNA or gDNA that came from T cells, B-cell-depleted T cells, or PBMCs.

V lost 5 bases and J lost 5, with 6 bases in between. Germline loops: CDR1 MNHNY, CDR2 SVGAGI (reference sequence). The CDR3 covers 11 residues. Per the authors' pipeline: Reference gene primers were amplified, and this amplification served to estimate nucleated cell counts. Data came from immunoSEQ multiplex PCR; TCRdb stores just in-frame clones and leaves some out. V, J and clone size derive from that table, while D and trimming were established from the DNA sequence. The sample lists about 230,000 clones; around four fifths were seen once. Sequencing input: peripheral blood. The source of this sequence is a woman in her sixties or seventies with active or convalescent COVID-19. V gene TRBV6-6 combines with J gene TRBJ1-1, with TRBD1 as a possible D gene (5 bases). This CDR3 is CASSPGTEAFF. CDR3 coding DNA: TGTGCCAGCAGTCCAGGGACTGAAGCTTTCTTT.